Below, one T cell receptor beta chain is given with its context. This clonotype was observed a handful of times. This clone's antigen is unknown. Base-call qualities are not available, and no considerably larger clone is one nucleotide away. This specimen comes from a study of T cells after yellow fever vaccination (dated by TCRdb to between 2019 and 2020). With respect to the entire study: Libraries from fractions with low cell numbers were prepared with the SMART-Seq v4 Ultra Low Input RNA kit. Bulk TCR alpha and beta repertoires were sequenced longitudinally to track T-cell clones before and after primary and booster YFV17D yellow fever vaccination. Bulk PBMC replicates and cell subsets were isolated from blood drawn at multiple timepoints before and after both primary and secondary immunization. Two healthy male donors made up the cohort, one aged 18 to 30 years and the other aged 30 to 39 years. Study-wide conclusions, independent of this receptor: Because only two donors were included in the study, the extent to which the findings can be generalized is limited. FACS-sorted repertoires could contain abundant contaminating clonotypes from the bulk population, so computational filtering was required. A small share of clonotypes was detected in both CD4 and CD8 compartments, with the overlap likely arising from convergent recombination. After the booster, most of the clones that had expanded following primary vaccination were detected again (roughly 96% of CD4 and around 90% of CD8), which suggests that memory was broadly maintained. The secondary T-cell response was weaker than the primary response but faster, peaking on day 5 instead of day 15.

TCRdb names Illumina NovaSeq 6000 as the instrument used. TCR cDNA was made using 5'RACE template switching, a step that added a universal primer site and unique molecular identifiers. cDNA synthesis was primed from both the TCR alpha and TCR beta constant segments. Library amplification used two PCR steps, and the second PCR step added sample barcodes and sequencing adapters. Sequencing of libraries was done on Illumina HiSeq 2500 (2x100 bp) or NovaSeq (2x150 bp). Concerning the study's data processing: MIGEC was used to demultiplex reads and collapse the reads into UMI consensus sequences, and MiXCR was used for V(D)J alignment. Using edgeR on replicate PBMC samples, clonotypes were called vaccine-responding if FDR was below 0.01 and the log2 fold change was above 5 up to day 15. Each bulk clonotype was labeled CD4 or CD8 based on which sequenced repertoire, CD4 or CD8, contained the clonotype at higher abundance. Clones were called with MiXCR by TCRdb after fastp trimmed the public reads at Q25, and only in-frame beta chains were retained. Each CDR3 protein appears once, grouped with its most common genes and DNA. TCRdb's processing, not the authors', yielded these V and J calls. Present in this sample are a few hundred thousand distinct CDR3 sequences, under 15% of which were seen just once. 3.2% of the sample is taken by the ten largest.

CDR1 MNHEY and CDR2 SMNVEV were looked up in the germline V gene (reference sequence). The CDR3 goes from the cysteine to the phenylalanine over 13 residues. The retained sequence is limited to the CDR3, 39 bases, with the frame set at the first base. Relative to germline, V is 2 bases shorter and J is 6 bases shorter, with 10 bases between their ends. Explained via the paper, the treatment or condition label denotes: live attenuated yellow fever vaccine strain. A standard Ficoll-Paque protocol was used to isolate PBMCs from peripheral blood. Dynabeads CD4 and CD8 positive selection kits were used to isolate CD4 and CD8 T-cell fractions. TriZol was used to extract RNA from bulk PBMCs, from CD4 and CD8 fractions, and from dextramer-positive and dextramer-negative fractions.

This receptor chain uses TRBV27 and TRBJ1-1, with a tentative D gene TRBD1 over 6 matching bases. Sequences were derived from CD4+ T cells sorted from PBMCs, sampled 15 days after the yellow fever booster vaccination. The sequence came from a man younger than 30 who received the YFV17D yellow fever vaccine. CDR3 loop: CASSLMGAPEAFF. The bases are TGTGCCAGCAGTTTAATGGGGGCTCCTGAAGCTTTCTTT.